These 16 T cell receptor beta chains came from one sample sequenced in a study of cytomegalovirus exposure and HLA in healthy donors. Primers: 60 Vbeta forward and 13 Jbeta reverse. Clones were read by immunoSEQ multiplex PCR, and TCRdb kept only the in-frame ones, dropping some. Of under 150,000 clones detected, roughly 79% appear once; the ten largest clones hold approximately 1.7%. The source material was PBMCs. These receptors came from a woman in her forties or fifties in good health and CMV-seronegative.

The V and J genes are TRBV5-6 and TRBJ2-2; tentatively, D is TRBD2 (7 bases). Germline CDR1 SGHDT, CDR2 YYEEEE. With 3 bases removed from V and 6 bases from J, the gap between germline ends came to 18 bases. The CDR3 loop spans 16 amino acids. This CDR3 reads CASSSLRRGRAGELFF. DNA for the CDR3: TGTGCCAGCAGCTCACTCCGTAGGGGGAGGGCCGGGGAGCTGTTTTTT.

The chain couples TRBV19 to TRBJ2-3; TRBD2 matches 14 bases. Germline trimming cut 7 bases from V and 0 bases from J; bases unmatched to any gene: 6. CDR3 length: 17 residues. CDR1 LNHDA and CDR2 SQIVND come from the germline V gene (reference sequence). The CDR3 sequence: CASKRTSGRTSTDTQYF. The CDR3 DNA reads TGTGCCAGTAAAAGGACTAGCGGGAGGACGAGCACAGATACGCAGTATTTT.

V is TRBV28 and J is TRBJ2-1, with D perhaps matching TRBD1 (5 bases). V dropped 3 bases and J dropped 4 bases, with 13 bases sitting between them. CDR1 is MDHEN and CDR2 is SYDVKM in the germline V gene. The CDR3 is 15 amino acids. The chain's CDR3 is CASSFGPGRYNEQFF. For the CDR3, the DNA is TGTGCCAGCAGTTTCGGTCCAGGGCGATACAATGAGCAGTTCTTC. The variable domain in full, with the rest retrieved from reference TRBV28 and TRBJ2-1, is DVKVTQSSRYLVKRTGEKVFLECVQDMDHENMFWYRQDPGLGLRLIYFSYDVKMKEKGDIPEGYSVSREKKERFSLILESASTNQTSMYLCASSFGPGRYNEQFFGPGTRLTVL.

Written as DNA, the CDR3 is TGCGCCAGCAGCCAAGACTCGGGAGAGGGCTATACGCAGTATTTT. Encoded protein: CASSQDSGEGYTQYF. V and J are TRBV4-1 and TRBJ2-3, with a tentative D call TRBD2 (6 bases). Germline loops: CDR1 MGHRA, CDR2 YSYEKL. The V end was cut by 0 bases, the J end by 7 bases, with 14 bases between. The CDR3 extends over 15 amino acids.

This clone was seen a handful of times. The CDR3 bases are TGTGCCAGTAGTCCCCTAGCGGGAGGGCACACCGGGGAGCTGTTTTTT. Amino acids: CASSPLAGGHTGELFF. This chain connects TRBV19 to TRBJ2-2; TRBD2 matches 12 bases. The CDR3 runs 16 residues. In germline, CDR1 is LNHDA, CDR2 SQIVND (reference sequence). V gave up 5 bases and J gave up 3 bases; unmatched junction bases: 4. Together with reference TRBV19 and TRBJ2-2, the CDR3 gives the full variable domain: DGGITQSPKYLFRKEGQNVTLSCEQNLNHDAMYWYRQDPGQGLRLIYYSQIVNDFQKGDIAEGYSVSREKKESFPLTVTSAQKNPTAFYLCASSPLAGGHTGELFFGEGSRLTVL.

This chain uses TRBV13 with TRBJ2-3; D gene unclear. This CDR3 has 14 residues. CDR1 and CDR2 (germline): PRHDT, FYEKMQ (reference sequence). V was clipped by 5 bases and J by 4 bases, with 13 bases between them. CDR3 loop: CASSPGLLADTQYF. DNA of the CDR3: TGTGCCAGCAGCCCTGGCTTATTGGCAGATACGCAGTATTTT.

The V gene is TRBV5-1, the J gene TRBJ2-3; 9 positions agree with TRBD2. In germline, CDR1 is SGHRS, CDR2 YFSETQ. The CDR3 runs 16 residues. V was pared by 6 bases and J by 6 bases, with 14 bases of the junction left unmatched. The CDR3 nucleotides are TGCGCCAGCACTCCCCCCGGGTCTAGCGGGGCGGATACGCAGTATTTT. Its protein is CASTPPGSSGADTQYF.

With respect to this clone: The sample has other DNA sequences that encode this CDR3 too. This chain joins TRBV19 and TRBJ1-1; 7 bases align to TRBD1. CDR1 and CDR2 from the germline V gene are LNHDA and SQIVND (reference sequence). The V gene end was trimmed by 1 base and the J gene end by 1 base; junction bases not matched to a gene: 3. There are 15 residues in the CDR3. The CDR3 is CASSIGGTANTEAFF. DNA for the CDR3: TGTGCCAGTAGTATAGGCGGGACAGCGAACACTGAAGCTTTCTTT. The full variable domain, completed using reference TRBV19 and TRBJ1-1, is DGGITQSPKYLFRKEGQNVTLSCEQNLNHDAMYWYRQDPGQGLRLIYYSQIVNDFQKGDIAEGYSVSREKKESFPLTVTSAQKNPTAFYLCASSIGGTANTEAFFGQGTRLTVV.

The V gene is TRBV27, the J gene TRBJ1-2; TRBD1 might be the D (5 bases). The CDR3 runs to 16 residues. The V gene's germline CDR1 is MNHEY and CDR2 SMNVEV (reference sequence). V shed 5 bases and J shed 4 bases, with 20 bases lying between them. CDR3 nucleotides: TGTGCCAGCAGTCCTTATCTTGCCAGGGAAGGCTATGGCTACACCTTC. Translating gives CASSPYLAREGYGYTF.

CDR3 DNA sequence: TGCAGCGCGGACAGGTACACTGAAGCTTTCTTT. It is translated as CSADRYTEAFF. V and J are TRBV29-1 and TRBJ1-1; TRBD1 aligns across 7 bases. The CDR3 extends over 11 amino acids. Germline loops: CDR1 SQVTM, CDR2 ANQGSEA. Trimming at V came to 7 bases and at J to 3 bases, leaving 2 bases not matched to a gene.

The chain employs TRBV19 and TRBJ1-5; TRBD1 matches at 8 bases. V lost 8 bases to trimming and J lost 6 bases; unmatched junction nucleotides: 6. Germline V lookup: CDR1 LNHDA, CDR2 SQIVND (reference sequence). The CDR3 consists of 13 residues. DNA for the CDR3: TGTGCCAGTTCGGACAGGGCGAGTCAGCCCCAGCATTTT. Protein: CASSDRASQPQHF.

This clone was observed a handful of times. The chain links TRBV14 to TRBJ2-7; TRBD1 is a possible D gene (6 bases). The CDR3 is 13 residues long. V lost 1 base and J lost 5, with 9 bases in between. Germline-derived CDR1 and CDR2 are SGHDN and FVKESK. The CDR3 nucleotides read TGTGCCAGCAGCCAAGTCCAGGGGAACGAGCAGTACTTC. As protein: CASSQVQGNEQYF.

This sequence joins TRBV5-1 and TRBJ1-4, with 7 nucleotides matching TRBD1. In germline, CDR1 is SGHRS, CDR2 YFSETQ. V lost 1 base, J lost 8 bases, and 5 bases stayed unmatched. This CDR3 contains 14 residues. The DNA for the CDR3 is TGCGCCAGCAGCTTGAGACAGGGTAGCGAAAAACTGTTTTTT. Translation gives CASSLRQGSEKLFF.

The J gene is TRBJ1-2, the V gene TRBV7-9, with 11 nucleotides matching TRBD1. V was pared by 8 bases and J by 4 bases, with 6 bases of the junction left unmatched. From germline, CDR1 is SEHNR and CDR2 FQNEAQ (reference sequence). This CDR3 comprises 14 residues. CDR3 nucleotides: TGTGCCAGCGGGACAGGGGGAATTGTCTATGGCTACACCTTC. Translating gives CASGTGGIVYGYTF.

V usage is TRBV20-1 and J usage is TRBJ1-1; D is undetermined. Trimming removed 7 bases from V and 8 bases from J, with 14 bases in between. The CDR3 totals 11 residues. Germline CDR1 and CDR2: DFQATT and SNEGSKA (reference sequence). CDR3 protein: CSVSVHGEAFF. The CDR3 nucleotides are TGCAGTGTGAGCGTTCATGGGGAAGCTTTCTTT.

The CDR3 DNA is TGTGCCAGCAGTCCACCCGACAGGTACCAAGAGACCCAGTACTTC. Protein product: CASSPPDRYQETQYF. This chain uses TRBV25-1 with TRBJ2-5; possibly TRBD1 for D (6 bases). CDR3 size: 15 residues. Trimming stripped 5 bases from V and 0 bases from J, with 13 bases between. Germline V CDR1 and CDR2: MGHDK, SYGVNS. Variable domain in full (rest from reference TRBV25-1 and TRBJ2-5): EADIYQTPRYLVIGTGKKITLECSQTMGHDKMYWYQQDPGMELHLIHYSYGVNSTEKGDLSSESTVSRIRTEHFPLTLESARPSHTSQYLCASSPPDRYQETQYFGPGTRLLVL.